These 5 T cell receptor beta chains were sequenced from one sample in a study of tumor-infiltrating lymphocytes in primary liver carcinoma. Investigators took RNA and DNA out together from 20-30 mg of unsorted bulk tissue. Priming with a constant-region primer yielded TCR beta cDNA from 400 to 500 ng total RNA. Slightly modified ARM-PCR with three nested multiplex PCR rounds yielded TCR beta libraries. TRBV1-TRBV30 forward primers and a C-beta reverse primer were used in the first two PCR rounds, which each ran for about 11 cycles. TCRdb itself ran the multiplex PCR reads through MiXCR, one entry per CDR3 protein. The sample has about 35,000 distinct CDR3 sequences; roughly 69% are singletons. Material for sequencing was liver tumor tissue from sampling region 4. Subset here: tumor region T4, right-lateral pole. These TCRs come from a man aged 35 to 55 with primary liver carcinoma and hepatitis B virus infection.

Of note for this clonotype: At one end, the junction sequence differs from germline, possibly due to a read error. The chain has TRBV6-5 and TRBJ1-4, with a weak D call TRBD1 (5 bases). Germline V gene data show CDR1 as MNHEY and CDR2 as SVGAGI. The CDR3 consists of 15 residues. CDR3 sequence reads: CASRNGGATNEQLYF. DNA of the CDR3: TGTGCCAGCAGAAACGGTGGGGCAACTAATGAACAACTGTATTTT.

This chain uses TRBV7-9 with TRBJ2-1; D ambiguous. The V end was cut by 5 bases, the J end by 8 bases, with 7 bases between. The CDR3 has 11 residues. Germline V CDR1 and CDR2: SEHNR, FQNEAQ (reference sequence). The CDR3 region has the DNA TGTGCCAGCAGCCGCATAGATGAGCAGTTCTTC. Its protein is CASSRIDEQFF.

Concerning this clonotype itself: The junction does not match germline at one end; this may be a read error. V usage is TRBV6-2 or TRBV6-3 and J usage is TRBJ2-1; 7 nucleotides match TRBD2. The CDR3 runs 16 residues. CDR1 and CDR2 from the germline V gene are MNHEY and SVGEGT. CDR3 region: CAGSPRTSGRADEQFF. CDR3 nucleotide sequence: TGTGCCGGCAGTCCCCGGACTAGTGGGAGAGCAGATGAGCAGTTCTTC.

Of note for this clonotype: An end of the junction differs from the germline gene, which may be a read error. The chain joins TRBV6-5 to TRBJ2-3; TRBD2 aligns across 12 bases. CDR3 size: 15 residues. Germline V gives CDR1 MNHEY, CDR2 SVGAGI. CDR3 in amino acids: CGSNPGLAGTETQYF. CDR3 coding DNA: TGTGGCAGCAACCCAGGACTAGCGGGAACAGAAACGCAGTATTTC.

About this clonotype: A much larger clone differs by one base, so this may be a read error. This chain links TRBV5-4 with TRBJ2-1, with 8 bases matching TRBD2. Germline CDR1 SGHNT, CDR2 YYREEE (reference sequence). V lost 5 bases to trimming and J lost 7 bases; unmatched junction nucleotides: 26. The CDR3 has 20 amino acids. CDR3 residues: CASSQSRGGRGRGPQNEQFF. CDR3 in DNA: TGTGCCAGCAGTCAATCCCGGGGGGGGCGGGGTCGGGGGCCACAGAATGAGCAGTTCTTC.